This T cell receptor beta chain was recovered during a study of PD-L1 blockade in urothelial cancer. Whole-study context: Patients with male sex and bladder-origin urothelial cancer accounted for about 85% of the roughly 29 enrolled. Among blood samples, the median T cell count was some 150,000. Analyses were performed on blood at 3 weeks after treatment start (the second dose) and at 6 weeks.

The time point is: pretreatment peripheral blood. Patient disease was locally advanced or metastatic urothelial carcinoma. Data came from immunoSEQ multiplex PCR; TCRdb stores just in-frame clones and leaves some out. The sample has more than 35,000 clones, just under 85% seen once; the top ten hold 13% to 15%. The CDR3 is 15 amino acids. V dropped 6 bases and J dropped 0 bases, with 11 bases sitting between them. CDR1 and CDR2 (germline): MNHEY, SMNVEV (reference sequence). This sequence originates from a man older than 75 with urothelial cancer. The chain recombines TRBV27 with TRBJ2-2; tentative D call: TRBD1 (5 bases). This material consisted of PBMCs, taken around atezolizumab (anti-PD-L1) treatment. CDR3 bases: TGTGCCAGCAGAAGGACATCCACGAACACCGGGGAGCTGTTTTTT. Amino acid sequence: CASRRTSTNTGELFF.